Detailed here is one T cell receptor (beta chain). Its antigen specificity is not known. No base quality values were provided; no much bigger clone lies one nucleotide off. The method behind the library was PCR. The instrument given in TCRdb is Illumina HiSeq 2500. TCR libraries were prepared with molecular barcoding, using unique molecular identifiers to normalize TCRbeta repertoire quantification. The public reads were quality trimmed at Q25 with fastp and then assembled into clones with MiXCR by TCRdb, keeping productive beta chains. Rows are combined by CDR3 protein, so each entry shows the most common genes and DNA. A total of approximately 350,000 distinct CDR3 sequences appear in this sample, 10% of them only once. Less than 2.5% of the sample lies in the top ten. The data derive from a study of T-cell reconstitution after alpha-beta-depleted transplantation in children listed by TCRdb under 2016. About the full investigation: T-cell immune reconstitution after TCRalphabeta/CD19-depleted allogeneic hematopoietic cell transplantation in children was quantitatively tracked in the study by means of TCR repertoire profiling.

The sample consisted of PBMCs from the stem cell graft donor, taken from the stem cell graft. The sequence derives from a human donor who donated a stem cell graft to a child with acute lymphoblastic leukemia.

The CDR3 corresponds to CASSWLDREANTGELFF. The DNA is as follows: TGTGCCAGCAGCTGGCTGGACAGGGAGGCGAACACCGGGGAGCTGTTTTTT. This chain joins TRBV7-9 to TRBJ2-2; the central 8 bases match TRBD1. Based on the germline V gene (reference sequence), the CDR1 and CDR2 sequences are SEHNR and FQNEAQ. V lost 4 bases and J lost 0 bases, and the count of bases not matched to a germline gene is 7. The CDR3 holds 17 amino acids from the cysteine to the phenylalanine. Only the CDR3 DNA stays, 51 bases, in frame from base 1.